One sample yielded the 14 T cell receptor beta chains listed below, sequenced in a study of radiation and T cells in renal cell carcinoma. The treatment here: treatment-naive control, cytoreductive nephrectomy. TCRdb's copy holds only in-frame clones and misses some; the assay was immunoSEQ multiplex PCR. Of around 15,000 clones listed, 57% are singletons. The sample in question was tumor tissue, obtained from a patient whose treatment was nephrectomy without radiotherapy. The receptors here all came from a man aged 50 or older with renal cell carcinoma.

The table lists this clone with a few counts. This CDR3 reads CASSEGGAGANVLTF. The CDR3 nucleotides read TGTGCCAGCAGTGAAGGGGGCGCTGGGGCCAACGTCCTGACTTTC. The chain joins TRBV2 to TRBJ2-6, with a possible D match to TRBD1 (5 bases). Germline assignment: CDR1 SNHLY and CDR2 FYNNEI. CDR3 length: 15 amino acids. Trimming pared 1 base from V and 2 bases from J, leaving 6 bases between.

The V call is TRBV28, the J call TRBJ1-2; 7 bases agree with TRBD1. With V trimmed by 7 bases and J by 4 bases, 12 bases remained unmatched. The germline V gene has CDR1 MDHEN and CDR2 SYDVKM. CDR3 length: 15 amino acids. This CDR3 is CASKSFRQGLYGYTF. The CDR3 DNA sequence: TGTGCCAGCAAGAGCTTCCGACAGGGTCTCTATGGCTACACCTTC.

V is TRBV10-3 and J is TRBJ2-3; D possibly corresponds to TRBD1 (5 bases). The germline V gene has CDR1 ENHRY and CDR2 SYGVKD. CDR3 length: 15 amino acids. The V end was cut by 5 bases, the J end by 6 bases, with 18 bases between. Here the CDR3 reads CAISPGRVWDDTQYF. The CDR3 DNA is TGTGCCATCAGTCCGGGCAGGGTATGGGATGATACGCAGTATTTT.

The gene calls are TRBV11-3 and TRBJ2-3; D is uncertain. This CDR3 is built from 13 residues. The germline CDR1 and CDR2 sequences are SGHNT and YENEEA. V lost 3 bases and J lost 0, with 4 bases in between. The CDR3 coding sequence is TGTGCCAGCAGCTTGAGGAGCACAGATACGCAGTATTTT. Protein sequence: CASSLRSTDTQYF.

This clone has only one observation. The chain combines TRBV27 with TRBJ1-3; perhaps TRBD1 as D (6 bases). Germline CDR1 is MNHEY and CDR2 is SMNVEV (reference sequence). Trimming took 5 bases from V and 4 from J, leaving 12 bases between them. CDR3 length: 14 amino acids. Here the CDR3 reads CASSQTGRGNTIYF. The CDR3 DNA reads TGTGCCAGCAGTCAAACAGGGCGAGGAAACACCATATATTTT.

Turning to this clone: An end of the junction differs from the germline gene, which may be a read error. The chain combines TRBV10-1 with TRBJ1-2; 9 positions agree with TRBD1. This CDR3 comprises 14 residues. Germline lookup yields CDR1 WNHNN and CDR2 SYGVQD (reference sequence). This CDR3 is CASSESRDRAAPYF. CDR3 nucleotide sequence: TGCGCCAGCAGTGAGTCGCGGGACAGGGCGGCCCCCTACTTC.

V gene TRBV19 combines with J gene TRBJ2-2; D is uncertain. The CDR3 contains 15 residues. V lost 5 bases and J lost 9, with 19 bases in between. CDR1 is LNHDA and CDR2 is SQIVND in the germline V gene (reference sequence). DNA for the CDR3: TGTGCCAGTAGTCACGACTCACTGTTGAGGAGGGAGCTGTTTTTT. Translated, it gives CASSHDSLLRRELFF.

The gene calls are TRBV5-1 and TRBJ2-7; no definite D call. This CDR3 spans 16 amino acids. V lost 4 bases and J lost 1, with 18 bases in between. Germline V gives CDR1 SGHRS, CDR2 YFSETQ. CDR3 region: CASSRPDRSASYEQYF. CDR3 in DNA: TGCGCCAGCAGCCGACCGGACCGATCAGCGTCCTACGAGCAGTACTTC. The whole variable domain, remainder taken from reference TRBV5-1 and TRBJ2-7, is KAGVTQTPRYLIKTRGQQVTLSCSPISGHRSVSWYQQTPGQGLQFLFEYFSETQRNKGNFPGRFSGRQFSNSRSEMNVSTLELGDSALYLCASSRPDRSASYEQYFGPGTRLTVT.

The chain recombines TRBV27 with TRBJ2-3; TRBD2 aligns across 13 bases. V trimming: 4 bases; J trimming: 4 bases; junction bases outside the gene matches: 8. This CDR3 spans 17 amino acids. Germline V CDR1 and CDR2: MNHEY, SMNVEV (reference sequence). CDR3 nucleotide sequence: TGTGCCAGCAGTTCTAACTACGGACTAGCGGGGGCAGATACGCAGTATTTT. Amino acid sequence: CASSSNYGLAGADTQYF.

The table lists this clone with a few counts. J is TRBJ2-7 and V is TRBV5-1; 9 bases are shared with TRBD1. Germline values: CDR1 SGHRS, CDR2 YFSETQ. This CDR3 contains 15 residues. V shed 4 bases, J shed 2 bases, and the junction held 7 bases outside the gene matches. CDR3 DNA: TGCGCCAGCAGCAGGGACAGGGAAGGTCCCTACGAGCAGTACTTC. Its protein is CASSRDREGPYEQYF.

The chain carries TRBV19 and TRBJ2-7; D is perhaps TRBD1 or TRBD2 (5 bases each). The V end lost 3 bases, the J end lost 7 bases, and 22 bases lay between the germline ends. CDR3 length equals 16 residues. The germline V gene has CDR1 LNHDA and CDR2 SQIVND (reference sequence). The CDR3 is CASSIPGTPPTGEQYF. As DNA, the CDR3 is TGTGCCAGTAGTATTCCCGGGACCCCACCGACGGGGGAGCAGTACTTC.

The chain is built from TRBV6-1 and TRBJ1-2; D is perhaps TRBD1 (5 bases). The CDR3 is 14 amino acids. The germline V gene has CDR1 MNHNS and CDR2 SASEGT. The V end was cut by 6 bases, the J end by 1 base, with 12 bases between. Here the CDR3 reads CASRSQGLNYGYTF. The DNA of the CDR3 is TGTGCCAGCAGGTCCCAGGGTCTTAACTATGGCTACACCTTC.

The chain uses TRBV10-3 and TRBJ1-2, with D unresolved. With 11 bases removed from V and 4 bases from J, the gap between germline ends came to 20 bases. The CDR3 is 14 residues long. Germline CDR1 and CDR2: ENHRY and SYGVKD. The CDR3 reads CASLPGWAFYGYTF. For the CDR3, the DNA is TGTGCCTCCCTCCCTGGATGGGCTTTCTATGGCTACACCTTC.

J is TRBJ2-7 and V is TRBV19; 8 bases fit TRBD1. The J segment lost 4 bases and the V segment lost 1 base, leaving 3 bases of the junction unmatched. Germline V CDR1 and CDR2: LNHDA, SQIVND (reference sequence). This CDR3 comprises 14 residues. The CDR3 is CASSIGQGRYEQYF. DNA of the CDR3: TGTGCCAGTAGTATAGGACAGGGGCGGTACGAGCAGTACTTC.